Presented here are 19 T cell receptor beta chains from one specimen sequenced in a study of T cell repertoires in cytomegalovirus infection. TCRdb recomputed calls from the reads with MiXCR, one row per CDR3 protein. The top ten hold under 7% of the sample, which has about 230,000 distinct CDR3 sequences, 6.5% seen once. The source material was PBMCs. The receptors originated from a human donor in good health (CMV status not recorded). Some clones in this sample may be carry-over from other donors' samples.

This clonotype has only a few counts. The chain uses TRBV6-5 and TRBJ2-1; D unresolved. Germline CDR1 is MNHEY and CDR2 is SVGAGI. The V end lost 4 bases, the J end lost 6 bases, and 13 bases lay between the germline ends. This CDR3 is built from 14 residues. CDR3 amino acids: CASSSRNALNEQFF. CDR3 nucleotide sequence: TGTGCCAGCAGTTCTCGGAACGCACTCAATGAGCAGTTCTTC.

This clonotype was observed a few times. The rearrangement joins TRBV7-9 to TRBJ1-6; D perhaps matches TRBD1 (5 bases). CDR1 and CDR2 (germline): SEHNR, FQNEAQ (reference sequence). Trimming shortened V by 3 bases and J by 8 bases, and 14 bases separated the two germline ends. CDR3 length equals 15 residues. DNA for the CDR3: TGTGCCAGCAGCTTTATCGGGACGGGAGATTCACCCCTCCACTTT. This gives the protein CASSFIGTGDSPLHF.

The chain carries TRBV28 and TRBJ2-3; 9 positions agree with TRBD2. Germline V gene data show CDR1 as MDHEN and CDR2 as SYDVKM. The CDR3 has 18 residues. With V trimmed by 1 base and J by 7 bases, 15 bases remained unmatched. CDR3 region: CASSLSRAVGGGVYTQYF. The CDR3 DNA sequence: TGTGCCAGCAGTTTATCCCGTGCCGTGGGCGGGGGGGTTTATACGCAGTATTTT.

This clonotype was counted at least ten times. This chain uses TRBV11-2 with TRBJ2-7; D possibly corresponds to TRBD1 (5 bases). This CDR3 contains 13 residues. V lost 2 bases and J lost 6, with 11 bases in between. The V gene's germline CDR1 is SGHAT and CDR2 FQNNGV. CDR3 sequence: CASSLQGIFEQYF. CDR3 nucleotide sequence: TGTGCCAGCAGCTTACAGGGTATCTTCGAGCAGTACTTC. The entire variable domain, with the rest obtained from reference TRBV11-2 and TRBJ2-7, is as follows: EAGVAQSPRYKIIEKRQSVAFWCNPISGHATLYWYQQILGQGPKLLIQFQNNGVVDDSQLPKDRFSAERLKGVDSTLKIQPAKLEDSAVYLCASSLQGIFEQYFGPGTRLTVT.

This clonotype was seen many times. V gene TRBV12-3 or TRBV12-4 combines with J gene TRBJ1-1, with a tentative D call TRBD1 (6 bases). The CDR3 sequence is 16 residues long. Trimming left V 6 bases short and J 4 bases short, with 21 bases between. The CDR3 region has the DNA TGTGCCAGCAGCCAAAGGATTTTAACAGGGAGCACTGAAGCTTTCTTT. Its protein product is CASSQRILTGSTEAFF.

This clonotype was picked up many times. The chain couples TRBV6-2 or TRBV6-3 to TRBJ1-1; D ambiguous. This CDR3 spans 16 amino acids. The germline V gene encodes CDR1 MNHEY and CDR2 SVGEGT. The ends were cut back, 2 bases at V and 0 bases at J, with 13 bases in the middle. The CDR3 coding sequence is TGTGCCAGCAGTTACGGGCAGAGACTAATGAACACTGAAGCTTTCTTT. Residues: CASSYGQRLMNTEAFF.

This clonotype was seen many times. The chain carries TRBV7-2 and TRBJ2-1; D uncertain. Germline V gene data show CDR1 as SGHTA and CDR2 as FQGNSA. V was shortened by 2 bases and J by 3 bases, with 17 bases between the two germline ends. This CDR3 is built from 17 residues. The CDR3 reads CASSLKGRQVDYNEQFF. The DNA of the CDR3 is TGTGCCAGCAGCTTAAAAGGTAGGCAGGTAGACTACAATGAGCAGTTCTTC.

This clonotype appeared many times. The CDR3 bases are TGTGCCAGCAGCTTCCCCGGGAGCGGAGCTTTCTTT. Protein: CASSFPGSGAFF. V is TRBV12-3 or TRBV12-4 and J is TRBJ1-1; D is unresolved. V was clipped by 6 bases and J by 10 bases, with 15 bases between them. This CDR3 has 12 residues.

This clonotype was counted ten times or more. The chain couples TRBV20-1 to TRBJ2-7; D is unclear. CDR1 is DFQATT and CDR2 is SNEGSKA in the germline V gene (reference sequence). V dropped 1 base and J dropped 4 bases, with 14 bases sitting between them. This CDR3 region has 14 residues. CDR3 nucleotides: TGCAGTGCTAGAGGTTTGTCGGCTGAATACGAGCAGTACTTC. This translates into CSARGLSAEYEQYF.

The table lists this clonotype with many counts. The chain carries TRBV7-2 and TRBJ1-1, with 8 positions matching TRBD1. This CDR3 is 14 amino acids long. The ends lost 4 bases at V and 5 bases at J; junction bases unmatched: 6. CDR1 is SGHTA and CDR2 is FQGNSA in the germline V gene. This CDR3 is CASSSDRGATEAFF. The CDR3 bases are TGTGCCAGCAGCTCCGACAGGGGCGCGACTGAAGCTTTCTTT. Based on the CDR3 plus reference TRBV7-2 and TRBJ1-1, the full variable domain is GAGVSQSPSNKVTEKGKDVELRCDPISGHTALYWYRQSLGQGLEFLIYFQGNSAPDKSGLPSDRFSAERTGGSVSTLTIQRTQQEDSAVYLCASSSDRGATEAFFGQGTRLTVV.

This clonotype was counted only a few times. The rearrangement joins TRBV6-4 to TRBJ2-3, with 8 nucleotides matching TRBD2. Germline V gene lookup returns CDR1 MRHNA and CDR2 SNTAGT. The CDR3 consists of 15 residues. V trimming: 3 bases; J trimming: 4 bases; junction bases outside the gene matches: 6. The CDR3 protein is CASSENSGGADTQYF. CDR3 nucleotide sequence: TGTGCCAGCAGTGAAAACAGCGGGGGCGCAGATACGCAGTATTTT.

This clonotype was detected many times. The chain links TRBV7-8 to TRBJ2-3; D is possibly TRBD1 or TRBD2 (7 bases each). This CDR3 has 14 amino acids. Germline assignment: CDR1 SGHVS and CDR2 FQNEAQ. The germline V and J ends were trimmed by 1 base and 6 bases, with 11 bases remaining between them. CDR3 protein: CASSLVQGGDTQYF. For the CDR3, the DNA is TGTGCCAGCAGCTTAGTCCAGGGGGGGGATACGCAGTATTTT.

Ten or more counts support this clonotype. The chain is built from TRBV29-1 and TRBJ1-2; no clear D. The germline V and J ends were trimmed by 4 bases and 5 bases, with 11 bases remaining between them. CDR1 is SQVTM and CDR2 is ANQGSEA in the germline V gene. This CDR3 region has 12 residues. The CDR3 DNA sequence: TGCAGCGTTGGAGGGCCTCGGTATGGCTACACCTTC. The encoded protein is CSVGGPRYGYTF.

In this sample, this clonotype turned up many times. The V call is TRBV7-9, the J call TRBJ2-1; the D is unclear. The CDR3 runs 11 residues. Trimming pared 2 bases from V and 8 bases from J, leaving 4 bases between. CDR1 is SEHNR and CDR2 is FQNEAQ in the germline V gene (reference sequence). CDR3: CASSLIDEQFF. In nucleotides, the CDR3 is TGTGCCAGCAGCTTAATAGATGAGCAGTTCTTC.

This clonotype was counted between two and nine times. The V and J genes are TRBV7-2 and TRBJ2-7, with D maybe TRBD2 (5 bases). Germline V gives CDR1 SGHTA, CDR2 FQGNSA. Trimming left V 5 bases short and J 6 bases short, with 20 bases between. The CDR3 length is 15 residues. CDR3 DNA: TGTGCCAGCAGCCCACCCCCCGTTCGAGGAGGCGAGCAGTACTTC. It translates to CASSPPPVRGGEQYF.

This clonotype was seen ten or more times. The chain recombines TRBV6-2 or TRBV6-3 with TRBJ2-1; 15 nucleotides agree with TRBD2. The V gene's germline CDR1 is MNHEY and CDR2 SVGEGT. Unmatched junction bases numbered 6, after V lost 6 bases and J lost 3 bases. This CDR3 contains 17 residues. The CDR3 DNA sequence: TGTGCCAGCAGCCGGACTAGCGGGGGGGTCGTCTACAATGAGCAGTTCTTC. Its protein is CASSRTSGGVVYNEQFF.

Many counts were recorded for this clonotype. The chain joins TRBV7-2 to TRBJ2-7; D call uncertain. V gave up 1 base and J gave up 2 bases, with 12 bases separating them. The CDR3 runs to 15 residues. Looked up from germline, CDR1 is SGHTA and CDR2 is FQGNSA. The CDR3 nucleotides are TGTGCCAGCAGCTTAGGTCTCCAGGTCGCCTACGAGCAGTACTTC. It is translated as CASSLGLQVAYEQYF.

This clonotype occurred many times. The V and J genes are TRBV7-2 and TRBJ1-5, with D unclear. V was cut by 3 bases and J by 5 bases, with 8 bases left in between. Germline V gene sequence: CDR1 SGHTA, CDR2 FQGNSA. The CDR3 covers 13 residues. As DNA, the CDR3 is TGTGCCAGCAGCTTGCAGTACGATCAGCCCCAGCATTTT. Its protein product is CASSLQYDQPQHF.

This clonotype was detected only a few times. V gene TRBV9 combines with J gene TRBJ1-2; a weak D match, TRBD1 (5 bases). V lost 4 bases and J 0 bases, leaving 13 bases between the germline ends. The length of the CDR3 is 15 residues. Germline V gives CDR1 SGDLS, CDR2 YYNGEE. The CDR3 region has the DNA TGTGCCAGCAGCCCCGGGGGACCAACTAACTATGGCTACACCTTC. Translating gives CASSPGGPTNYGYTF. The full variable domain, completed using reference TRBV9 and TRBJ1-2, is DSGVTQTPKHLITATGQRVTLRCSPRSGDLSVYWYQQSLDQGLQFLIQYYNGEERAKGNILERFSAQQFPDLHSELNLSSLELGDSALYFCASSPGGPTNYGYTFGSGTRLTVV.